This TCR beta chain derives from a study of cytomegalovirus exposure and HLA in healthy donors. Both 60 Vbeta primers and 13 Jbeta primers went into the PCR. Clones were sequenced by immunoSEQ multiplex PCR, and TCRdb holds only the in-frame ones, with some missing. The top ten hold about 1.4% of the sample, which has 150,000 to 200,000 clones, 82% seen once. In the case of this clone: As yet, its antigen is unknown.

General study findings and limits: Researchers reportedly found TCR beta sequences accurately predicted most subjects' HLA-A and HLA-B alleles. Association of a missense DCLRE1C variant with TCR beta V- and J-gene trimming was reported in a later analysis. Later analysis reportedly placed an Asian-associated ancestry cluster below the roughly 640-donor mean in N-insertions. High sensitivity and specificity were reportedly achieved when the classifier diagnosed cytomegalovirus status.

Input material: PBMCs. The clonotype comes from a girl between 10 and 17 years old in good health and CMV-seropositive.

The CDR3 region is CASSLWGQGRKANYGYTF. As DNA, the CDR3 is TGCGCCAGCAGCTTGTGGGGACAGGGTCGGAAAGCTAACTATGGCTACACCTTC. This chain uses TRBV5-1 with TRBJ1-2; 9 nucleotides line up with TRBD1. Trimming cost V 1 base and J 0 bases; bases outside gene matches: 10. The CDR3 is made up of 18 amino acids. The germline V gene encodes CDR1 SGHRS and CDR2 YFSETQ. The entire variable domain, with the rest obtained from reference TRBV5-1 and TRBJ1-2, is as follows: KAGVTQTPRYLIKTRGQQVTLSCSPISGHRSVSWYQQTPGQGLQFLFEYFSETQRNKGNFPGRFSGRQFSNSRSEMNVSTLELGDSALYLCASSLWGQGRKANYGYTFGSGTRLTVV.